These 18 T cell receptor beta chains came from one sample sequenced in a study of post-analysis software for immune sequencing data. Whole-study results and caveats: About five TRBV segments were more frequent in patients than controls; TRBV5-6, TRBV5-1 and TRBV20-1 belonged to this group.

Unique molecular identifiers were present in the TCR beta cDNA libraries. One entry per CDR3 protein results from TCRdb running MiXCR on the PCR reads. Here the sample spans 650,000 to 900,000 distinct CDR3 sequences, 46% being singletons. Their target antigens are unknown. Sequencing was carried out using blood. The receptors shown here come from a girl under 18 with multiple sclerosis.

In its sample, this clonotype was seen a few times. This chain's CDR3 is CASSPGHSNQPQHF. CDR3 sequence (DNA): TGTGCCAGCAGTCCCGGTCATAGCAATCAGCCCCAGCATTTT. The rearrangement joins TRBV27 to TRBJ1-5; no clear D gene. Germline lookup yields CDR1 MNHEY and CDR2 SMNVEV (reference sequence). The CDR3 has 14 amino acids. V dropped 5 bases and J dropped 0 bases, with 8 bases sitting between them.

This clonotype was seen a few times. The V and J genes are TRBV15 and TRBJ2-7; weak D call: TRBD1 (6 bases). V was trimmed by 1 base and J by 5 bases, leaving 12 bases between them. The CDR3 consists of 14 residues. Germline CDR1 is LNHNV and CDR2 is YYDKDF (reference sequence). CDR3 protein: CATSRGQAPDEQYF. The CDR3 nucleotides are TGTGCCACCAGCAGAGGACAGGCGCCCGACGAGCAGTACTTC.

The chain uses TRBV29-1 and TRBJ2-1; unclear D gene. V shed 5 bases and J shed 9 bases, with 11 bases lying between them. Germline CDR1 is SQVTM and CDR2 is ANQGSEA. This CDR3 has 11 amino acids. The CDR3 region is CSVRPESEQFF. The DNA of the CDR3 is TGCAGCGTTCGCCCGGAGAGTGAGCAGTTCTTC.

The V and J genes are TRBV9 and TRBJ2-7; D might be TRBD1 (6 bases). Deletions cut 4 bases from V and 0 bases from J, with 17 bases between. Germline CDR1 is SGDLS and CDR2 is YYNGEE. This CDR3 spans 16 amino acids. The CDR3 DNA is TGTGCCAGCAGCACCAGCCCCCGGGACAACTCCTACGAGCAGTACTTC. As protein: CASSTSPRDNSYEQYF.

The chain is built from TRBV24-1 and TRBJ2-3; 12 bases fit TRBD2. Germline assignment: CDR1 KGHDR and CDR2 SFDVKD. The V segment lost 3 bases and the J segment 3 bases; nucleotides outside the gene matches: 3. CDR3 length: 16 amino acids. The CDR3 sequence is CATSDRGLAGTDTQYF. CDR3 nucleotides: TGTGCCACCAGTGATCGCGGACTAGCGGGAACAGATACGCAGTATTTT.

The gene calls are TRBV12-3 or TRBV12-4 and TRBJ1-4; the D gene is possibly TRBD1 (5 bases). The CDR3 extends over 14 amino acids. Deletions cut 3 bases from V and 8 bases from J, with 13 bases between. DNA for the CDR3: TGTGCCAGCAGTTTGGACACCTTGGGAGAAAAACTGTTTTTT. It specifies CASSLDTLGEKLFF.

This clonotype was seen more than once but under ten times. The chain is built from TRBV11-1 and TRBJ2-1, with 8 bases identical to TRBD2. The CDR3 sequence is 13 residues long. Germline-derived CDR1 and CDR2 are SGHAT and FQDESV (reference sequence). V was pared by 9 bases and J by 4 bases, with 5 bases of the junction left unmatched. CDR3 in amino acids: CASERGLYNEQFF. In DNA, the CDR3 is TGTGCCAGTGAGCGGGGGTTATACAATGAGCAGTTCTTC.

This clonotype has a handful of counts. The rearrangement links TRBV19 to TRBJ2-6, with D perhaps TRBD1 (6 bases). The V gene's germline CDR1 is LNHDA and CDR2 SQIVND (reference sequence). The ends were cut back, 5 bases at V and 0 bases at J, with 8 bases in the middle. CDR3 length: 15 residues. CDR3 nucleotides: TGTGCCAGTAGTCCAGGGGACTCTGGGGCCAACGTCCTGACTTTC. This sequence encodes CASSPGDSGANVLTF.

The table lists this clonotype with a few counts. V usage is TRBV15 and J usage is TRBJ2-3, with D perhaps matching TRBD1 (5 bases). The CDR3 is 16 residues long. The V end was cut by 0 bases, the J end by 2 bases, with 12 bases between. Germline V gene lookup returns CDR1 LNHNV and CDR2 YYDKDF (reference sequence). The CDR3 reads CATSREGADPTDTQYF. The DNA for the CDR3 is TGTGCCACCAGCAGAGAAGGGGCAGACCCCACAGATACGCAGTATTTT.

The J gene is TRBJ1-2, the V gene TRBV15, with a tentative D call TRBD1 (5 bases). V lost 2 bases and J 4 bases, leaving 14 bases between the germline ends. CDR1 LNHNV and CDR2 YYDKDF come from the germline V gene (reference sequence). The CDR3 is 15 amino acids. This chain's CDR3 is CATSRSGTSTYGYTF. The CDR3 DNA sequence: TGTGCCACCAGCAGATCCGGGACTTCGACCTATGGCTACACCTTC.

The V call is TRBV20-1, the J call TRBJ2-5; 8 positions agree with TRBD2. The length of the CDR3 is 14 residues. Trimming cost V 6 bases and J 5 bases; bases outside gene matches: 11. Germline V gene sequence: CDR1 DFQATT, CDR2 SNEGSKA (reference sequence). The CDR3: CSAPTGGRWETQYF. DNA of the CDR3: TGCAGTGCCCCCACGGGGGGGCGGTGGGAGACCCAGTACTTC.

The chain joins TRBV7-9 to TRBJ2-3; TRBD2 matches at 9 bases. The trim removed 1 base at V and 0 bases at J, leaving 5 bases unmatched. This CDR3 has 17 amino acids. Germline CDR1 reads SEHNR; CDR2 reads FQNEAQ (reference sequence). Here the CDR3 reads CASSLGPTSGSTDTQYF. Here the CDR3 DNA reads TGTGCCAGCAGCTTAGGTCCGACTAGCGGAAGCACAGATACGCAGTATTTT.

V is TRBV27 and J is TRBJ1-6, with D hard to call. The CDR3 has 13 amino acids. Germline CDR1 and CDR2: MNHEY and SMNVEV (reference sequence). V gave up 7 bases and J gave up 0 bases, with 4 bases separating them. The CDR3, as DNA: TGTGCCAGCAAGGTCTCCTATAATTCACCCCTCCACTTT. Its translation: CASKVSYNSPLHF.

This rearrangement joins TRBV29-1 to TRBJ2-1; 7 nucleotides line up with TRBD2. Germline V CDR1 and CDR2: SQVTM, ANQGSEA. The CDR3 spans 17 residues. V lost 4 bases to trimming and J lost 1 base; unmatched junction nucleotides: 13. The CDR3 DNA reads TGCAGCGTTGGGTGGGCTAGCGGTGGGGTGTCCTACAATGAGCAGTTCTTC. Protein product: CSVGWASGGVSYNEQFF.

The chain links TRBV10-3 to TRBJ1-4; TRBD1 matches at 9 bases. The CDR3 contains 14 residues. The germline V gene has CDR1 ENHRY and CDR2 SYGVKD. With 4 bases clipped from V and 7 bases from J, the junction kept 4 bases outside the gene matches. The CDR3 loop is CAISVDRGAEKLFF. The CDR3 bases are TGTGCCATCAGTGTGGACAGGGGCGCTGAAAAACTGTTTTTT.

The V call is TRBV5-1, the J call TRBJ2-1, with 7 positions matching TRBD1. Germline CDR1 is SGHRS and CDR2 is YFSETQ. Unmatched junction bases numbered 11, after V lost 2 bases and J lost 9 bases. The CDR3 runs to 15 residues. CDR3 sequence: CASSFDRDGSSEQFF. The CDR3 DNA sequence: TGCGCCAGCAGCTTTGACAGGGATGGATCTAGTGAGCAGTTCTTC.

This chain uses TRBV6-6 with TRBJ1-2; 7 positions agree with TRBD1. The germline V gene encodes CDR1 MNHNY and CDR2 SVGAGI (reference sequence). CDR3 length equals 17 residues. Germline trimming cut 3 bases from V and 3 bases from J; bases unmatched to any gene: 13. The CDR3 DNA follows: TGTGCCAGCAGTTATGGCCTAATCAGACAGGGACACTATGGCTACACCTTC. Its protein product is CASSYGLIRQGHYGYTF.

V and J are TRBV6-6 and TRBJ1-4; D ambiguous. The length of the CDR3 is 15 residues. Per germline, CDR1 MNHNY and CDR2 SVGAGI (reference sequence). V lost 6 bases to trimming and J lost 4 bases, with 15 bases between them. The chain's CDR3 is CASSKRTEYNEKLFF. Here the CDR3 DNA reads TGTGCCAGCAGCAAACGGACCGAGTATAATGAAAAACTGTTTTTT.